This entry concerns a single TCR beta chain. The data derive from a study of CD8 T cells in Susac syndrome. Germline CDR1 reads DFQATT; CDR2 reads SNEGSKA (reference sequence). The CDR3 has 17 amino acids. The trim removed 3 bases at V and 0 bases at J, leaving 13 bases unmatched. The RNA input was roughly 0.45 to 1 ug, and it was reverse transcribed with random hexamers. An immunoSEQ multiplex PCR generated amplified TCR beta CDR3 products spanning 54 Vbeta and 13 Jbeta. TCRdb processed the immunoSEQ multiplex PCR reads anew with MiXCR; each CDR3 protein has one entry. Of 200,000 or so distinct CDR3 sequences in the sample, more than 90% were seen once. Isolation of CD8+ and CD4+ T cells was performed negatively, whereas enrichment of TEMRA cells was done by FACS.

This TCR was sampled from a human donor with multiple sclerosis. The V gene is TRBV20-1, the J gene TRBJ2-7; 8 positions match TRBD1. Sequenced: CD4+ T cells from PBMCs. CDR3 amino acids: CSASNFGTGPSSYEQYF. CDR3 nucleotide sequence: TGCAGTGCTAGTAATTTCGGGACAGGACCGAGCTCCTACGAGCAGTACTTC.